This T cell receptor beta chain was recorded in a study of blood T cell repertoires in COVID-19 (dated by TCRdb to the early 2020s). About the full investigation: Collaborator samples came from the United States, Italy and Spain and covered acute and convalescent phases of COVID-19. The prospective study material was composed of cDNA or gDNA derived from T cells, B-cell-depleted T cells, or PBMCs. The dataset comprised deeply sampled blood TCRbeta repertoires from subjects exposed to, actively infected with, or recovered from COVID-19. The repertoires were released in a freely available public database intended as a resource for research on the immune response to SARS-CoV-2. Samples were obtained from the ongoing ImmuneRACE study (first 160 participants) and from some 1,200 subjects provided by 6 global collaborators. Sample metadata almost always included a de-identified subject ID, COVID-19 status, age in years and sex. Where HLA class I and class II types were available, the types were taken from metadata supplied by the sample provider, not from assay-based typing.

TCRbeta CDR3 regions were amplified from genomic DNA using the immunoSEQ Assay, a bias-controlled multiplex PCR. In the paper's pipeline: Within the assay, amplification of reference gene primers was used to estimate how many nucleated cells each sample contained. Sequence reads were collapsed and filtered to measure the absolute abundance of every unique TCRbeta CDR3 rearrangement. For each sample, productive Simpson clonality was calculated by taking the square root of Simpson's diversity index across productive rearrangements. Imported from immuneACCESS, the table was reduced by TCRdb to in-frame sequences with V and J called. These copies leave out some clones; in studies compared against another copy, an unresolved V gene accounts for under half, and the cause of the remainder is not known. D and trimming come from the DNA, and the V and J calls and clone size come from that table. The sample table shows 65,000 to 100,000 clones, and 65% to 85% are seen once. Around 16% of the sample lies in the top ten.

CDR1 SEHNR and CDR2 FQNEAQ are derived from the germline V gene (reference sequence). V and J are truncated by 2 bases and 5 bases respectively, leaving an intervening sequence of 18 bases. Including the terminal cysteine and phenylalanine, the CDR3 comprises 16 residues. This entry keeps only the CDR3 DNA: 48 bases, framed from base 1. On this clone: The target of this receptor is not known. The sample holds no much larger clone one base away, and base qualities are not on file.

Each collaborating institution followed its own protocols to collect whole blood in K2EDTA tubes. For TCRbeta analysis, collaborators shipped samples in one of three forms: frozen whole blood, isolated PBMCs, or DNA extracted from either of those sample types. Beyond this particular receptor, the publication reports: The amount of clinical and demographic metadata varied by source and participant and was provided uncurated.

Here the chain combines TRBV7-9 and TRBJ1-1, with the identity of the D gene unclear. Sequencing was done on a sample of peripheral blood. The sequence came from a woman at least 80 years old with acute or convalescent COVID-19. The CDR3 reads CASSLSDSWTGTEAFF. The nucleotide sequence reads TGTGCCAGCAGCTTAAGTGATTCATGGACTGGGACTGAAGCTTTCTTT. With the portions outside the CDR3 filled from the reference TRBV7-9 and TRBJ1-1 genes, the complete variable region becomes DTGVSQNPRHKITKRGQNVTFRCDPISEHNRLYWYRQTLGQGPEFLTYFQNEAQLEKSRLLSDRFSAERPKGSFSTLEIQRTEQGDSAMYLCASSLSDSWTGTEAFFGQGTRLTVV.